The source of this T cell receptor beta chain is a study of blood T cell repertoires in COVID-19. The V end lost 0 bases, the J end lost 5 bases, and 13 bases lay between the germline ends. The CDR3 totals 15 residues. Germline-derived CDR1 and CDR2 are LGHNA and YNFKEQ. Original data processing: The authors estimated nucleated cell counts from reference gene primer amplification. TCRdb keeps only in-frame clones here, not all; method: immunoSEQ multiplex PCR. For V, J and clone size, that table is used; D and trimming come from the DNA. The sample records 40,000 to 55,000 clones, 90% being singletons.

The receptor's source is a human donor in a cohort sampled during active COVID-19. Sample: peripheral blood. The chain employs TRBV4-2 and TRBJ2-5; perhaps TRBD2 as D (7 bases). In DNA form, the CDR3 reads TGTGCCAGCAGCCAAGATGTCCGGGGGGCGGAGACCCAGTACTTC. It encodes CASSQDVRGAETQYF.